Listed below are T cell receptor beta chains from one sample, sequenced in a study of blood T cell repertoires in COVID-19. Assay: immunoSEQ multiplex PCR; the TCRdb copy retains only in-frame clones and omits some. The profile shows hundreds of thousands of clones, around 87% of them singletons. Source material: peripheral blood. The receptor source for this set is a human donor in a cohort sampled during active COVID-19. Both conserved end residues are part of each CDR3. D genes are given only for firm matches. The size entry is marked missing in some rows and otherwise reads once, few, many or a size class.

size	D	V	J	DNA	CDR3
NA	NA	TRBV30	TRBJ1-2	TGTGCCTGGAGTGTTGTCTCCGGCTACACCTTC	CAWSVVSGYTF
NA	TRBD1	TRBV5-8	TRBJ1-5	TGTGCCAGCAGCTTGGAAGGTGCAGGGGGGTATAATCAGCCCCAGCATTTT	CASSLEGAGGYNQPQHF
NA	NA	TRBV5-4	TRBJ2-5	TGTGCCAGCAGCTTGATCCACGCGGGAGAGACCCAGTACTTC	CASSLIHAGETQYF
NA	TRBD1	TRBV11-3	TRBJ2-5	TGTGCCAGCAGCTTAGGCCGGACAGGGAAAGAGACCCAGTACTTC	CASSLGRTGKETQYF
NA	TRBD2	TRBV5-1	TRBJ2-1	TGCGCCAGCAGCTTGGCCTTTGGACTAGCGGGAGTGGGGAATGAGCAGTTCTTC	CASSLAFGLAGVGNEQFF
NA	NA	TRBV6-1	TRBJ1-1	TGTGCCAGCAGTGAATTGGCACAATTCCCTTTCTTT	CASSELAQFPFF
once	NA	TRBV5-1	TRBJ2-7	TGCGCCAGCAGCTTGGCGGCAGGGCTCACCTACGAGCAGTACTTC	CASSLAAGLTYEQYF
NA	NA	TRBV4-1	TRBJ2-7	TGCGCCAGCAGCCACCGGGAACAGTTCTACGAGCAGTACTTC	CASSHREQFYEQYF
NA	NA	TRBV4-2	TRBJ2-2	TGTGCCAGCAGACAGGGGACTCTGAACACCGGGGAGCTGTTTTTT	CASRQGTLNTGELFF
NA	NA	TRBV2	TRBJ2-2	TGTGCCAGCAGCAGGGTAAACACCGGGGAGCTGTTTTTT	CASSRVNTGELFF
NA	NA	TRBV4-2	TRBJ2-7	TGTGCCAGCAGCCAAGATGAGTCTTACGAGCAGTACTTC	CASSQDESYEQYF
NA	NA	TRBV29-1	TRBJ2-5	TGCAGCGCAACGCAGGGTGAAGAGACCCAGTACTTC	CSATQGEETQYF
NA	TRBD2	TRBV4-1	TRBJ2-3	TGCGCCAGCAGCCGGCTTTCGGGACTAGCGGGGGTCACAGATACGCAGTATTTT	CASSRLSGLAGVTDTQYF
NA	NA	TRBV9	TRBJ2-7	TGTGCCAGCAGCCCCCGTGACCCCGGGGAGCAGTACTTC	CASSPRDPGEQYF
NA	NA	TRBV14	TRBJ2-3	TGTGCCAGCAGCCAAGATAGGGGAGATACGCAGTATTTT	CASSQDRGDTQYF
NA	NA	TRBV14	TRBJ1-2	TGTGCCAGCAGCTCATCATCTAACTATGGCTACACCTTC	CASSSSSNYGYTF
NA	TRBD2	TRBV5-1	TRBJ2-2	TGCGCCAGCGGACTTCTCAGCGGGAGGAACACCGGGGAGCTGTTTTTT	CASGLLSGRNTGELFF
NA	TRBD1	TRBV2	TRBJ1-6	TGTGCCAGCAGTGAAGTCAGGGGGCTAGATTCACCCCTCCACTTT	CASSEVRGLDSPLHF
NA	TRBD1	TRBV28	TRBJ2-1	TGTGCCAGCAGCGACAGGGTGAATGAGCAGTTCTTC	CASSDRVNEQFF
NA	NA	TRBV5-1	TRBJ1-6	TGCGCCAGCAGAACAGCGGGGCGTTCACCCCTCCACTTT	CASRTAGRSPLHF
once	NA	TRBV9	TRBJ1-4	TGTGCCAGCAGCGCCCGGGATACAACTAATGAAAAACTGTTTTTT	CASSARDTTNEKLFF
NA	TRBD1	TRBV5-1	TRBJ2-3	TGCGCCAGCAGCTTGGCCGGGACAGGGGAGAGATCAGATACGCAGTATTTT	CASSLAGTGERSDTQYF
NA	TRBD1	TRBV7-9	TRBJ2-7	TGTGCCAGCAGCTTTATGGGACAGCTCAACGAGCAGTACTTC	CASSFMGQLNEQYF
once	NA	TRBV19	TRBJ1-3	TGTGCCACTTCGAAGACAGACCATGGAAACACCATATATTTT	CATSKTDHGNTIYF
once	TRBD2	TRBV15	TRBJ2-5	TGTGCCACCAGCAGAGGGACTAGCGAACAAGAGACCCAGTACTTC	CATSRGTSEQETQYF
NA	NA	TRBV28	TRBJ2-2	TGTGCCACCCGGAGGGACGGGGAGCTGTTTTTT	CATRRDGELFF
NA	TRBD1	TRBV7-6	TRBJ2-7	TGTGCCAGCAGTTTCATTCGGCCGGGACAGGGAAGAAACGAGCAGTACTTC	CASSFIRPGQGRNEQYF
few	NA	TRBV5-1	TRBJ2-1	TGCGCCAGCAGCTTGTCGGGGGTGGACAATGAGCAGTTCTTC	CASSLSGVDNEQFF
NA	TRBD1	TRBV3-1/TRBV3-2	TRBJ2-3	TGTGCCAGCAGCCAAGTGGTTGGCAGGGGGCGCGATACGCAGTATTTT	CASSQVVGRGRDTQYF
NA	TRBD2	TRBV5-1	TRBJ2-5	TGCGCCAGCAGCTTGGCCATCAGCGGGGGGGTCGTCACGAAAAAAGAGACCCAGTACTTC	CASSLAISGGVVTKKETQYF
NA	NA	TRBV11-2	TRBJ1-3	TGTGCCAGCAGCTTAGGGGGCGCGTGGGGAAACACCATATATTTT	CASSLGGAWGNTIYF
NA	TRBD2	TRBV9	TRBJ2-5	TGTGCCAGCAGTCGTAGCGGGGGAGGAGAGACCCAGTACTTC	CASSRSGGGETQYF
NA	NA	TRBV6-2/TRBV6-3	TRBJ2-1	TGTGCCAGCAGTTATACAGGGTATGGCCAGAAACAGTTCTTC	CASSYTGYGQKQFF
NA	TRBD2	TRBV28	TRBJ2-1	TGTGCCAGCAGTTCGCCGGGACTAGCGGGAGGAGACAATGAGCAGTTCTTC	CASSSPGLAGGDNEQFF
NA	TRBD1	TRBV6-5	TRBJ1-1	TGTGCCAGCAACCTCGGACAGGAGGTCACTGAAGCTTTCTTT	CASNLGQEVTEAFF
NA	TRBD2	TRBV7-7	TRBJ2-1	TGTGCCAGCAGCCCAGGCCTAGCGGGAGGGCGAGAGCAGTTCTTC	CASSPGLAGGREQFF